Below, 24 T cell receptor beta chains from the same sample are listed, as sequenced in a study of CD8 T cells in Susac syndrome. RNA amounts of about 0.5 to 1 ug underwent reverse transcription with random hexamers. Each CDR3 protein is one row after TCRdb ran MiXCR on the immunoSEQ multiplex PCR reads. Of 65,000 to 90,000 distinct CDR3 sequences listed, about 95% are singletons. The material sequenced was CD8+ T cells from PBMCs. The receptors come from a human donor with multiple sclerosis.

CDR3 bases: TGCGCCAGCAGCCCTCGGCCTCAAGAGACCCAGTACTTC. Amino acids: CASSPRPQETQYF. The J gene is TRBJ2-5, the V gene TRBV5-1; D remains ambiguous. Germline V gene data show CDR1 as SGHRS and CDR2 as YFSETQ. Trimming cost V 4 bases and J 2 bases, with 9 bases left between them. The CDR3 sequence is 13 residues long.

The rearrangement links TRBV29-1 to TRBJ1-4; a weak D match, TRBD1 (6 bases). V was cut by 4 bases and J by 10 bases, with 10 bases left in between. This CDR3 has 11 residues. Germline CDR1 reads SQVTM; CDR2 reads ANQGSEA. In DNA form, the CDR3 reads TGCAGCGTTGGGACAGACGGAAAACTGTTTTTT. It codes for CSVGTDGKLFF. The full variable domain, completed using reference TRBV29-1 and TRBJ1-4, is SAVISQKPSRDICQRGTSLTIQCQVDSQVTMMFWYRQQPGQSLTLIATANQGSEATYESGFVIDKFPISRPNLTFSTLTVSNMSPEDSSIYLCSVGTDGKLFFGSGTQLSVL.

J is TRBJ2-5 and V is TRBV7-9; D gene uncertain. The CDR3 is 14 amino acids. V lost 1 base and J 5 bases, leaving 11 bases between the germline ends. The germline gives CDR1 SEHNR, CDR2 FQNEAQ (reference sequence). CDR3 residues: CASSLDETRETQYF. CDR3 bases: TGTGCCAGCAGCTTAGACGAGACGAGGGAGACCCAGTACTTC.

In its sample, this clonotype was seen once. Mismatch with germline at one junction end may stem from a read error. The chain couples TRBV2 to TRBJ2-1, with D possibly being TRBD2 (5 bases). This CDR3 has 17 residues. CDR1 and CDR2 from the germline V gene are SNHLY and FYNNEI. In DNA form, the CDR3 reads TGTGCCAGCAGTAAAGCGGCAAGCCAGAGCTCCTACAATGAGCAGTTCTTC. It translates to CASSKAASQSSYNEQFF.

This rearrangement joins TRBV6-6 to TRBJ2-1; 9 bases are a match to TRBD2. The CDR3 length is 15 residues. Looked up from germline, CDR1 is MNHNY and CDR2 is SVGAGI (reference sequence). Unmatched junction bases numbered 6, after V lost 6 bases and J lost 3 bases. CDR3 protein: CASSEKRGDYNEQFF. DNA for the CDR3: TGTGCCAGCAGCGAAAAGCGGGGGGACTACAATGAGCAGTTCTTC.

The chain recombines TRBV6-1 with TRBJ1-1, with D maybe TRBD1 (6 bases). CDR1 MNHNS and CDR2 SASEGT come from the germline V gene. Trimming pared 8 bases from V and 5 bases from J, leaving 12 bases between. CDR3 length: 12 amino acids. The CDR3 DNA is TGTGCCAGCGACCGAGGGGGGACTGAAGCTTTCTTT. Protein product: CASDRGGTEAFF.

The gene calls are TRBV9 and TRBJ1-5, with TRBD1 as a possible D gene (5 bases). Germline V gene sequence: CDR1 SGDLS, CDR2 YYNGEE. V lost 4 bases and J lost 5, with 13 bases in between. The CDR3 extends over 14 amino acids. CDR3 sequence: CASSPEGGDQPQHF. The CDR3 DNA reads TGTGCCAGCAGCCCCGAGGGAGGGGATCAGCCCCAGCATTTT.

The chain combines TRBV20-1 with TRBJ1-1; a weak D match, TRBD1 (5 bases). Germline V gene lookup returns CDR1 DFQATT and CDR2 SNEGSKA (reference sequence). V lost 3 bases and J lost 3, with 11 bases in between. The CDR3 is made up of 13 amino acids. For the CDR3, the DNA is TGCAGTGCTAGCGGGGGGAGGGACACTGAAGCTTTCTTT. This codes for CSASGGRDTEAFF.

The V and J genes are TRBV12-5 and TRBJ2-7, with D possibly matching TRBD2 (6 bases). Trimming left V 2 bases short and J 2 bases short, with 13 bases between. This CDR3 comprises 15 residues. Germline V CDR1 and CDR2: LGHNT, FRNRAP. The CDR3 spells CASGLWGDVTYEQYF. As DNA, the CDR3 is TGTGCTAGTGGTTTGTGGGGGGATGTTACCTACGAGCAGTACTTC. Full variable domain (remainder filled in from reference TRBV12-5 and TRBJ2-7): DARVTQTPRHKVTEMGQEVTMRCQPILGHNTVFWYRQTMMQGLELLAYFRNRAPLDDSGMPKDRFSAEMPDATLATLKIQPSEPRDSAVYFCASGLWGDVTYEQYFGPGTRLTVT.

In its sample, this clonotype was seen once. The V and J genes are TRBV12-3 or TRBV12-4 and TRBJ2-2; possible D gene TRBD1, 6 bases. V was clipped by 2 bases and J by 1 base, with 11 bases between them. This CDR3 spans 16 amino acids. The CDR3 sequence is CASSLRTGMNTGELFF. The CDR3 bases are TGTGCCAGCAGTTTACGCACAGGGATGAACACCGGGGAGCTGTTTTTT.

The chain couples TRBV6-5 to TRBJ2-2; perhaps TRBD1 as D (6 bases). The CDR3 is 16 residues long. Looked up from germline, CDR1 is MNHEY and CDR2 is SVGAGI. The V end was cut by 4 bases, the J end by 2 bases, with 14 bases between. The CDR3 bases are TGTGCCAGCAGTTGGGGGACATTTCAAAACACCGGGGAGCTGTTTTTT. It specifies CASSWGTFQNTGELFF.

The chain uses TRBV6-5 and TRBJ2-7, with D perhaps TRBD1 (5 bases). The V gene lost 8 bases and the J gene lost 2 bases, with 10 bases spanning the gap. The germline CDR1 and CDR2 sequences are MNHEY and SVGAGI. This CDR3 comprises 12 residues. The CDR3 spells CASGAPTYEQYF. The CDR3 DNA reads as TGTGCCAGCGGGGCACCCACCTACGAGCAGTACTTC.

The chain combines TRBV29-1 with TRBJ2-7; D call uncertain. V lost 4 bases, J lost 5 bases, and 9 bases lay in between. Per germline, CDR1 SQVTM and CDR2 ANQGSEA. The CDR3 is 11 residues long. The CDR3 loop is CSVALGHEQYF. The DNA of the CDR3 is TGCAGCGTTGCATTGGGCCACGAGCAGTACTTC.

This clonotype has a handful of counts. The chain links TRBV6-2 or TRBV6-3 to TRBJ2-7, with 8 bases lining up with TRBD1. Trimming at V came to 0 bases and at J to 4 bases, leaving 2 bases not matched to a gene. The CDR3 runs to 14 residues. Germline lookup yields CDR1 MNHEY and CDR2 SVGEGT. In nucleotides, the CDR3 is TGTGCCAGCAGTTACTCAGGACAGGGATACGAGCAGTACTTC. Residues: CASSYSGQGYEQYF.

The V and J genes are TRBV6-1 and TRBJ2-2; tentatively, D is TRBD1 (6 bases). The CDR3 length is 14 residues. Per germline, CDR1 MNHNS and CDR2 SASEGT. V was shortened by 6 bases and J by 7 bases, with 15 bases between the two germline ends. CDR3 nucleotide sequence: TGTGCCAGCAGACCCCAGGGGCGAGGCGGGGAGCTGTTTTTT. It yields the protein CASRPQGRGGELFF.

The chain carries TRBV27 and TRBJ1-1, with D uncertain. Germline CDR1 reads MNHEY; CDR2 reads SMNVEV (reference sequence). This CDR3 has 13 amino acids. Deletions cut 6 bases from V and 1 base from J, with 9 bases between. DNA of the CDR3: TGTGCCAGCAGCATCACGACGAACACTGAAGCTTTCTTT. This translates into CASSITTNTEAFF.

The rearrangement joins TRBV7-7 to TRBJ2-1; D remains unclear. CDR3 length: 15 residues. Germline values: CDR1 SSHAT, CDR2 FNYEAQ (reference sequence). Trimming left V 5 bases short and J 12 bases short, with 23 bases between. This chain's CDR3 is CASSPGPESVSGQFF. In nucleotides, the CDR3 is TGTGCCAGCAGCCCCGGCCCGGAGTCGGTCTCGGGGCAGTTCTTC.

The J gene is TRBJ1-2, the V gene TRBV6-5; a weak D match, TRBD1 (6 bases). Germline lookup yields CDR1 MNHEY and CDR2 SVGAGI. V dropped 4 bases and J dropped 4 bases, with 16 bases sitting between them. The CDR3 length is 15 residues. CDR3 sequence reads: CASSLDSSVSYGYTF. Here the CDR3 DNA reads TGTGCCAGCAGTTTGGACAGTTCTGTCTCCTATGGCTACACCTTC.

The chain links TRBV10-3 to TRBJ2-7, with 7 bases matching TRBD1. Germline CDR1 reads ENHRY; CDR2 reads SYGVKD. J was trimmed by 5 bases and V by 2 bases; bases with no gene match: 9. This CDR3 is 15 amino acids long. In nucleotides, the CDR3 is TGTGCCATCAGTGAGCCCGGACAGGCGGCCCACGAGCAGTACTTC. Translating it yields CAISEPGQAAHEQYF.

This sequence joins TRBV12-3 or TRBV12-4 and TRBJ1-1, with 7 bases matching TRBD1. There are 15 residues in the CDR3. V lost 7 bases and J lost 1; bases outside the gene matches: 9. Written as DNA, the CDR3 is TGTGCCAGCACCTCCGGGGGGACAGCGAACACTGAAGCTTTCTTT. Amino acids: CASTSGGTANTEAFF.

This chain connects TRBV5-1 to TRBJ1-1, with D unresolved. The V gene's germline CDR1 is SGHRS and CDR2 YFSETQ. V was shortened by 2 bases and J by 6 bases, with 8 bases between the two germline ends. The CDR3 is 12 amino acids. As DNA, the CDR3 is TGCGCCAGCAGCTTTACAAACGCTGAAGCTTTCTTT. Protein: CASSFTNAEAFF.

The chain couples TRBV12-3 or TRBV12-4 to TRBJ2-7, with 7 nucleotides matching TRBD1. Trimming at V came to 7 bases and at J to 3 bases, leaving 9 bases not matched to a gene. The CDR3 contains 14 residues. The CDR3 here is CASTGTGAFYEQYF. Written as DNA, the CDR3 is TGTGCCAGCACGGGTACAGGGGCTTTCTACGAGCAGTACTTC.

Of note for this clonotype: It is likely a read error, because the conserved phenylalanine at the end of the CDR3 is missing. The V call is TRBV15, the J call TRBJ2-1; no reliable D call. Germline V CDR1 and CDR2: LNHNV, YYDKDF (reference sequence). This CDR3 is 13 amino acids long. V was shortened by 1 base and J by 8 bases, with 9 bases between the two germline ends. The CDR3 region is CATSRVRRYEQFS. In nucleotides, the CDR3 is TGTGCCACCAGCAGAGTCAGGCGCTATGAGCAGTTCTCC.

The chain links TRBV7-9 to TRBJ2-7; 7 nucleotides align to TRBD2. Per germline, CDR1 SEHNR and CDR2 FQNEAQ (reference sequence). This CDR3 comprises 15 residues. The trim removed 3 bases at V and 8 bases at J, leaving 13 bases unmatched. The CDR3: CASSLEASGPPKQYF. The DNA of the CDR3 is TGTGCCAGCAGCTTGGAAGCTAGCGGACCCCCTAAGCAGTACTTC.